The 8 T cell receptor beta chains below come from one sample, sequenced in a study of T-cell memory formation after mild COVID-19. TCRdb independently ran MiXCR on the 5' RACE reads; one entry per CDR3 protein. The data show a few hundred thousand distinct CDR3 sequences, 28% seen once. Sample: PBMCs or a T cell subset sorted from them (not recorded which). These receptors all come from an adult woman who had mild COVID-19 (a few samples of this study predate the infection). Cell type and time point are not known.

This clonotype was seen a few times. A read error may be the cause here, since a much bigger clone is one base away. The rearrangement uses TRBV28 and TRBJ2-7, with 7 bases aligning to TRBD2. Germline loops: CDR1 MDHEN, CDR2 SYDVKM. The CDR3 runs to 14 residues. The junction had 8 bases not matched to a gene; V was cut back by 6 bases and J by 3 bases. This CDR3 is CASSPGTIGYEQYF. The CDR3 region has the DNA TGTGCCAGCAGCCCCGGGACTATCGGCTACGAGCAGTACTTC.

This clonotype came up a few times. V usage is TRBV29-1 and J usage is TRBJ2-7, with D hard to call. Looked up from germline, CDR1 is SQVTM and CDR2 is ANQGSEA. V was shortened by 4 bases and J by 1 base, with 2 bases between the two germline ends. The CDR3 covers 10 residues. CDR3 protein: CSVGSYEQYF. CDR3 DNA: TGCAGCGTTGGATCCTACGAGCAGTACTTC.

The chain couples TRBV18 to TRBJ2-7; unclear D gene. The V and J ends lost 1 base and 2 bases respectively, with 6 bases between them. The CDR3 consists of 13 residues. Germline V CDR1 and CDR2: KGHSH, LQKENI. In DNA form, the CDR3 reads TGTGCCAGCTCACCACGACCGACCTACGAGCAGTACTTC. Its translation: CASSPRPTYEQYF.

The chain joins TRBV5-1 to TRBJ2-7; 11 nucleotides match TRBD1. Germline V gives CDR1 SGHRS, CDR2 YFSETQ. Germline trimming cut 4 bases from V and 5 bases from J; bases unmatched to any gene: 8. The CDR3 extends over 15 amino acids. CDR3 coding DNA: TGCGCCAGCAGCCAAGGGACAGGGGGGGAAAACGAGCAGTACTTC. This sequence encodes CASSQGTGGENEQYF. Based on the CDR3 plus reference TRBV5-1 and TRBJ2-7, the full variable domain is KAGVTQTPRYLIKTRGQQVTLSCSPISGHRSVSWYQQTPGQGLQFLFEYFSETQRNKGNFPGRFSGRQFSNSRSEMNVSTLELGDSALYLCASSQGTGGENEQYFGPGTRLTVT.

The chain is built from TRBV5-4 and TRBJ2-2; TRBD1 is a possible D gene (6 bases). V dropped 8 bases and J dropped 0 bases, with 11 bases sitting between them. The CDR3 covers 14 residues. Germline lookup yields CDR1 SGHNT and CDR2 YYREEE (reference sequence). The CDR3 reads CASGWTANTGELFF. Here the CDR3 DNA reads TGTGCCAGTGGGTGGACAGCGAACACCGGGGAGCTGTTTTTT.

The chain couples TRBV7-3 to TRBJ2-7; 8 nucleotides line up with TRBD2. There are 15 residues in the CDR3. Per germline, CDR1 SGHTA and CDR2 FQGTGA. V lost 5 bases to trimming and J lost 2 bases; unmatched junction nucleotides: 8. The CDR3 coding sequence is TGTGCCAGCAGCCCAACCGTTAGCGGGGCCTACGAGCAGTACTTC. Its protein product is CASSPTVSGAYEQYF. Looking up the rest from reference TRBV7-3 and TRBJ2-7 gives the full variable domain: GAGVSQTPSNKVTEKGKYVELRCDPISGHTALYWYRQSLGQGPEFLIYFQGTGAADDSGLPNDRFFAVRPEGSVSTLKIQRTERGDSAVYLCASSPTVSGAYEQYFGPGTRLTVT.

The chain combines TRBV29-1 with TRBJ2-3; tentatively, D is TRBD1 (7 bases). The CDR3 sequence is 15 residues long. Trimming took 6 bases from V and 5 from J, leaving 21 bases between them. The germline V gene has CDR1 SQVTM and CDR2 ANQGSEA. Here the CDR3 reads CSVEEADRRGDTQYF. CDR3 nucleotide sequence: TGCAGCGTCGAGGAGGCGGACAGGAGGGGAGATACGCAGTATTTT.

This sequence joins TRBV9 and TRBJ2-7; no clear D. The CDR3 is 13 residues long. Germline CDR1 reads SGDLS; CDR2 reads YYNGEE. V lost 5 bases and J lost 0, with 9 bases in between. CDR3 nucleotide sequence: TGTGCCAGCAGTCGAGCGAACTCCTACGAGCAGTACTTC. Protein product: CASSRANSYEQYF.